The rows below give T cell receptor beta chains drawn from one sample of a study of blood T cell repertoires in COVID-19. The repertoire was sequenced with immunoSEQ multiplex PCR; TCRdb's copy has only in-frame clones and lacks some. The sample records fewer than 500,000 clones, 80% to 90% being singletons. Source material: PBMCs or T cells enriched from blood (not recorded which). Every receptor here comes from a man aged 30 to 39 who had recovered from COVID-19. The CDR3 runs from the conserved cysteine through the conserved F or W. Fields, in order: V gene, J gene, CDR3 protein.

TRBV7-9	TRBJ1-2	CASSPGQGVFGYTF
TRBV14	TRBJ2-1	CASSQELAGGGEQFF
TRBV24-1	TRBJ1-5	CALPVSGRRQPQHF
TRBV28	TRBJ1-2	CASRRDNNYGYTF
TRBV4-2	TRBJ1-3	CASSQGQGNTIYF
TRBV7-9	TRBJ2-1	CASGQGNYNEQFF
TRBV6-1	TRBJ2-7	CASSFRRGTYEQYF
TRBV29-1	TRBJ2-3	CSVDMDRGPDTQYF
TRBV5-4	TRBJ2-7	CASSLTAGGIYEQYF
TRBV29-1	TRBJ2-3	CSVDRDTTDTQYF
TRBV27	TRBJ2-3	CASKEDSFTDTQYF
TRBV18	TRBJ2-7	CASSPLEGIGEQYF
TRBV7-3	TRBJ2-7	CASSLASGSSYEQYF
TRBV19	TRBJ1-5	CASNRDRVSNQPQHF
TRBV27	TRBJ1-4	CASSSGDRDNEKLFF
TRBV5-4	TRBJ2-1	CASSLEAGVSLGEQFF
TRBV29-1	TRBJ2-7	CSAGGTVPGGSSYEQYF
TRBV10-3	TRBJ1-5	CAISEWGGNQPQHF
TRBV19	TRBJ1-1	CASSFHREINTEAFF
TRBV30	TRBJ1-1	CAWSVLRVPEAFF
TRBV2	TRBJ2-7	CASTTTGTGWYEQYF
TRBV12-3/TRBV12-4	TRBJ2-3	CASSPGVGTQYF
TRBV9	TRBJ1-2	CASSVGGGYGYTF
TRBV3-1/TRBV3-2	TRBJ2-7	CASSQFGTSYEQYF
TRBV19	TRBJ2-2	CASMGRNTGELFF
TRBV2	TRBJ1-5	CASSGQGGQPQHF
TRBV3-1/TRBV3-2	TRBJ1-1	CATGSGTEAFF
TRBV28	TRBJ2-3	CASSPSGSGTDTQYF
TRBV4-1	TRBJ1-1	CASSQTLLEAFF
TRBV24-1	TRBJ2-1	CATSGASQGTYNEQFF
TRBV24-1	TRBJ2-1	CATSRSGRSSYNEQFF
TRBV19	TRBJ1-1	CASRSFRESVQAFF
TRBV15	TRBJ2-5	CATREQWGQEAETQYF
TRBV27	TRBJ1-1	CASSLIGHSGNTEAFF
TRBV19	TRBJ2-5	CASKPSGTIQDETQYF
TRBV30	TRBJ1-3	CAWSGQGRNTIYF
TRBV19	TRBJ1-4	CASSKQGANEKLFF
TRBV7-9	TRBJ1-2	CASSRTGGGYGYTF
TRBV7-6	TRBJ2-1	CASSFRRRDYNEQFF
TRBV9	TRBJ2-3	CASSVAGRASSDTQYF
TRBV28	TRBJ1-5	CATRESNQPQHF
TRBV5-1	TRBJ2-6	CASSGTASGANVLTF
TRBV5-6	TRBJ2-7	CASSSSGITYEQYF
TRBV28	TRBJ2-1	CASSWGLENNEQFF
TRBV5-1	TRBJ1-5	CASSLGDTDNQPQHF
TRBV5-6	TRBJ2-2	CASSLGGRNTGELFF
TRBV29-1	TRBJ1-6	CSVPDRALDSPLHF
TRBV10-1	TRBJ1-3	CASSEPGSGNTIYF
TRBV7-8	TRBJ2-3	CASSSASGREVTDTQYF
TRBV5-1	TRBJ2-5	CASSLTQAWETQYF
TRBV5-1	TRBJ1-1	CASSLEGRGYTEAFF
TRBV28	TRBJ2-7	CASKLGQGALGEQYF
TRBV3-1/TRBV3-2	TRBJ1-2	CASREDRGYGYTF
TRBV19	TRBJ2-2	CASSISSANTGELFF
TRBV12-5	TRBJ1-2	CASGFPRVDRDYGYTF
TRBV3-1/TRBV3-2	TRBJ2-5	CASSQSLGGEETQYF
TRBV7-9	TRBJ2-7	CASSLSKISPGESEQYF
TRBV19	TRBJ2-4	CASSMQGRARNIQYF
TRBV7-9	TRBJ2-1	CASSSAGEGAASIVQFF